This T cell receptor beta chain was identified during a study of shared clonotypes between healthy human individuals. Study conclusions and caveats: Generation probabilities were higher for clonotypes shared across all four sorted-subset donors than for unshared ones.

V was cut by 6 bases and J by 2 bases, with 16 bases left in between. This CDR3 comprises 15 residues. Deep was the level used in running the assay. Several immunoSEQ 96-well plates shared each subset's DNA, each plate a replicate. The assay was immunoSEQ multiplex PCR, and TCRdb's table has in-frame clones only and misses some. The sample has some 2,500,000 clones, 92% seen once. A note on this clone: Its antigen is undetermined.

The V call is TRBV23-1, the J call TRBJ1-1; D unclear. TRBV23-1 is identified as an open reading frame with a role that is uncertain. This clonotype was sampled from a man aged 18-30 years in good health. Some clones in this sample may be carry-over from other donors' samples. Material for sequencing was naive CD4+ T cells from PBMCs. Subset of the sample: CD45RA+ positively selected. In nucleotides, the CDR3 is TGCGCCAGCAGCAGGAGTACATTAGCCAACACTGAAGCTTTCTTT. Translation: CASSRSTLANTEAFF.